The clone carrying this T cell receptor beta chain was detected a few times. What it binds is not known. The data stem from a study of response to subunit inactivated influenza vaccine. General study results and limits: That few new T cells are recruited by each seasonal influenza vaccination was the authors' suggestion.

V was shortened by 3 bases and J by 7 bases, with 12 bases between the two germline ends. Germline V lookup: CDR1 DFQATT, CDR2 SNEGSKA (reference sequence). This CDR3 spans 12 amino acids. Each CDR3 protein is one row after TCRdb ran MiXCR on the RT-PCR reads. The data show a few hundred thousand distinct CDR3 sequences, with 10% to 11% seen just once and about 12% held by the top ten. V and J are TRBV20-1 and TRBJ1-2; no reliable D call. The sequenced sample was PBMCs from blood, obtained roughly 6 weeks after vaccination. This sequence originates from a man in his fifties or sixties who received an inactivated influenza vaccine. The CDR3 is CSARNPLTGYTF. The CDR3 nucleotides read TGCAGTGCTAGGAACCCCTTGACTGGCTACACCTTC.